The subject of this entry is one T cell receptor beta chain. These data come from a study of blood T cell repertoires in COVID-19. Background on the study: PBMCs, B-cell-depleted T cells, or T cells provided the cDNA or gDNA that made up the material.

Measured with immunoSEQ multiplex PCR; TCRdb has only the in-frame clones, and not every one. The sample includes about 91,000 clones, approximately 80% of them seen just once. Germline V gene data show CDR1 as SGHVS and CDR2 as FQNEAQ. The CDR3 totals 15 residues. Trimming removed 4 bases at V and 5 bases at J, with 17 bases between. The source of this sequence is a woman of 80 years or more with acute or convalescent COVID-19. The J gene is TRBJ1-1, the V gene TRBV7-8; tentative D call: TRBD1 (5 bases). Sequences were obtained from peripheral blood. The CDR3 DNA is TGTGCCAGCAGCTCCCAGGGTATGGCGAGTACTGAAGCTTTCTTT. It specifies CASSSQGMASTEAFF. Combining the CDR3 with reference TRBV7-8 and TRBJ1-1 gives the whole variable domain GAGVSQSPRYKVAKRGQDVALRCDPISGHVSLFWYQQALGQGPEFLTYFQNEAQLDKSGLPSDRFFAERPEGSVSTLKIQRTQQEDSAVYLCASSSQGMASTEAFFGQGTRLTVV.